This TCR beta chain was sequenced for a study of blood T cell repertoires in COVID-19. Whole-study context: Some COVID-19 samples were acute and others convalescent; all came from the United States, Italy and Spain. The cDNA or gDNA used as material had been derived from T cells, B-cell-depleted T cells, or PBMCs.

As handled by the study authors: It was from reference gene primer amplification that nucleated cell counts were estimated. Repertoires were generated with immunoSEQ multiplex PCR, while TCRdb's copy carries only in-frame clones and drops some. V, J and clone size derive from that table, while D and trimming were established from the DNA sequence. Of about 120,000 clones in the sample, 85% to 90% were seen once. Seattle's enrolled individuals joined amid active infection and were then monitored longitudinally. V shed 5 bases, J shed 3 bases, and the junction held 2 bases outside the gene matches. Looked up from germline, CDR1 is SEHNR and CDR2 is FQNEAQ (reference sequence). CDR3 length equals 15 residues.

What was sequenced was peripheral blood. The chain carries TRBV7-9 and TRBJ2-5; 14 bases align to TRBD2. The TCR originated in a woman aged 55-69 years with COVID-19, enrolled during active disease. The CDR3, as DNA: TGTGCCAGCAGCAAGGGACTAGCGGGGGAAGAGACCCAGTACTTC. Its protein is CASSKGLAGEETQYF.